The clone carrying this T cell receptor (beta chain) was seen only a few times. The antigen is undetermined. Unique-molecular-identifier-tagged TCR beta cDNA libraries were used. TCRdb passed the PCR reads through MiXCR, listing each CDR3 protein once. The table includes about 200,000 distinct CDR3 sequences, about 30% detected once. Trimming shortened V by 2 bases and J by 4 bases, and 8 bases separated the two germline ends. The CDR3 runs to 13 residues. The data are from a study of post-analysis software for immune sequencing data. For the study at large: Recorded disease courses covered relapsing-remitting, secondary progressive and progressive-relapsing multiple sclerosis. Some patients had no subtype annotation. Study-wide points: Patients had higher frequencies than controls of about 5 TRBV segments, including TRBV5-6, TRBV5-1 and TRBV20-1. Multiple sclerosis was associated with a significant reduction in normalized Chao1 diversity relative to controls. F measure clustering grouped samples strongly by preparation batch.

The chain uses TRBV12-3 or TRBV12-4 and TRBJ1-1; D gene uncertain. The clonotype originates from a girl under 18 with multiple sclerosis. Sequencing used blood. CDR3 bases: TGTGCCAGCAGTTTAAAGGGAGCCACTGAAGCTTTCTTT. It translates to CASSLKGATEAFF.